Listed below are T cell receptor beta chains from one sample, sequenced in a study of cytomegalovirus exposure and HLA in healthy donors. TCRdb's copy holds only in-frame clones and misses some; the assay was immunoSEQ multiplex PCR. The profile shows 85,000 to 130,000 clones, 84% of them singletons. Sequencing used PBMCs. The source is a woman under 30 in good health and CMV-seronegative. Each CDR3 is given with its conserved first and last residue. Each record gives: J gene, V gene, D gene, clone size, CDR3 protein, CDR3 DNA. The D gene is left open where the match is weak. A clone size is listed for some rows: how often the clone was seen (once, few, many), or a class if it is expanded.

>TRBJ2-2|TRBV2|.|.
CASSEDDRTFPSTGELFF
TGTGCCAGCAGCGAGGACGATAGGACTTTTCCGTCCACCGGGGAGCTGTTTTTT
>TRBJ2-3|TRBV11-2|TRBD2|.
CASTERGGFDTQYF
TGTGCCAGCACCGAGCGGGGGGGCTTTGATACGCAGTATTTT
>TRBJ2-1|TRBV5-4|.|.
CASSLLSGSYNEQFF
TGTGCCAGCAGCTTGCTTAGCGGTTCCTACAATGAGCAGTTCTTC
>TRBJ2-1|TRBV28|.|.
CASSLRGKSSYNEQFF
TGTGCCAGCAGTTTACGCGGTAAGAGCTCCTACAATGAGCAGTTCTTC
>TRBJ1-5|TRBV28|.|.
CASTMTGGISNQPQHF
TGTGCCAGCACCATGACAGGTGGGATTAGCAATCAGCCCCAGCATTTT
>TRBJ1-3|TRBV4-2|TRBD1|.
CASSLPGGVGYTIYF
TGTGCCAGCAGCCTTCCAGGGGGCGTCGGGTACACCATATATTTT
>TRBJ1-4|TRBV7-6|TRBD1|.
CASSPSRQGVRKLFF
TGTGCCAGCAGCCCCTCGAGACAGGGTGTGCGGAAACTGTTTTTT
>TRBJ1-2|TRBV5-7|TRBD1|.
CASSLEEGGDPNGYTF
TGTGCCAGCAGCTTGGAGGAAGGGGGCGACCCGAATGGCTACACCTTC
>TRBJ2-6|TRBV6-6|.|.
CASSYRGGANVLTF
TGTGCCAGCAGTTACCGGGGTGGGGCCAACGTCCTGACTTTC
>TRBJ2-3|TRBV7-9|.|.
CSSSLRASSGTDTQYF
TGTTCCAGCAGCTTAAGGGCATCTAGCGGCACAGATACGCAGTATTTT
>TRBJ2-1|TRBV7-2|TRBD2|.
CASSFGLAGPFSYNEQFF
TGTGCCAGCAGCTTTGGACTAGCGGGGCCATTCTCCTACAATGAGCAGTTCTTC
>TRBJ2-7|TRBV5-6|TRBD2|few
CASSTPGGGAYEQYF
TGTGCCAGCAGCACGCCAGGCGGGGGGGCCTACGAGCAGTACTTC
>TRBJ2-7|TRBV9|.|.
CASSVGGTYEQYF
TGTGCCAGCAGCGTTGGCGGAACCTACGAGCAGTACTTC
>TRBJ2-3|TRBV5-4|TRBD1|.
CASSLQGADTQYF
TGTGCCAGCAGCTTACAGGGGGCGGATACGCAGTATTTT
>TRBJ1-1|TRBV19|TRBD1|few
CASSIRQGTEAFF
TGTGCCAGTAGTATAAGACAGGGCACTGAAGCTTTCTTT
>TRBJ1-6|TRBV7-2|TRBD1|.
CASIKGTGFFYF
TGTGCCAGCATCAAAGGGACAGGTTTTTTCTACTTT
>TRBJ1-6|TRBV18|TRBD1|.
CASSPEQGSLTSPLHF
TGTGCCAGCTCACCAGAACAGGGGTCCCTCACTTCACCCCTCCACTTT
>TRBJ1-6|TRBV2|TRBD1|few
CASSQTGTGGSSLHF
TGTGCCAGCAGCCAAACCGGGACAGGGGGCTCTTCCCTCCACTTT
>TRBJ2-1|TRBV28|TRBD1|.
CASSPSPDRVDEQFF
TGTGCCAGCAGTCCCTCTCCTGACAGGGTGGATGAGCAGTTCTTC
>TRBJ2-2|TRBV7-3|.|.
CASSLARSGELFF
TGTGCCAGCTCCCTAGCTCGATCCGGGGAGCTGTTTTTT
>TRBJ2-5|TRBV11-2|TRBD1|.
CASSLSGTEGETQYF
TGTGCCAGCAGCTTATCAGGGACAGAAGGGGAGACCCAGTACTTC
>TRBJ2-7|TRBV18|TRBD2|.
CASSPQSAGSRSYEQYF
TGTGCCAGCTCACCACAGTCAGCGGGGAGCCGATCCTACGAGCAGTACTTC
>TRBJ2-1|TRBV30|TRBD2|once
CAWSRAGGGYEQFF
TGTGCCTGGAGTCGAGCGGGGGGTGGGTATGAGCAGTTCTTC